The 24 T cell receptor beta chains given below trace back to one sample, sequenced in a study of control samples from healthy donors and cancer patients. TCRdb's copy holds only in-frame clones and misses some; the assay was immunoSEQ multiplex PCR. The sample includes around 120,000 clones, about 95% seen only once; the top ten take 3.6%. Sequencing was performed on blood. The source is a man aged 25 to 45 in good health.

On this clone: Additional DNA sequences in this sample encode the identical CDR3. V gene TRBV18 combines with J gene TRBJ1-1, with 8 bases aligning to TRBD1. CDR1 KGHSH and CDR2 LQKENI come from the germline V gene. The trim removed 3 bases at V and 1 base at J, leaving 1 base unmatched. This CDR3 spans 14 amino acids. The CDR3 DNA follows: TGTGCCAGCTCACCTGGACAGGGGAACACTGAAGCTTTCTTT. Its translation: CASSPGQGNTEAFF.

The chain uses TRBV5-1 and TRBJ2-3, with TRBD1 matching over 8 bases. The CDR3 is 16 amino acids. Germline V lookup: CDR1 SGHRS, CDR2 YFSETQ. V trimming: 4 bases; J trimming: 3 bases; junction bases outside the gene matches: 10. In nucleotides, the CDR3 is TGCGCCAGCAGCCCGACTGGACAGGGTTTGACAGATACGCAGTATTTT. Translation: CASSPTGQGLTDTQYF.

The V call is TRBV19, the J call TRBJ1-5; the match to TRBD1 covers 7 bases. Germline V gene lookup returns CDR1 LNHDA and CDR2 SQIVND (reference sequence). V lost 6 bases to trimming and J lost 8 bases; unmatched junction nucleotides: 13. This CDR3 contains 15 residues. DNA of the CDR3: TGTGCCAGTAGCTGGGGGGCAGGGGGGGTCGAGCCCCAGCATTTT. Translation gives CASSWGAGGVEPQHF. The full variable domain, completed using reference TRBV19 and TRBJ1-5, is DGGITQSPKYLFRKEGQNVTLSCEQNLNHDAMYWYRQDPGQGLRLIYYSQIVNDFQKGDIAEGYSVSREKKESFPLTVTSAQKNPTAFYLCASSWGAGGVEPQHFGDGTRLSIL.

DNA of the CDR3: TGTGCCAGCAGTTTAAGGGGACCGGGGCAGCCCCAGCATTTT. It encodes CASSLRGPGQPQHF. The chain couples TRBV7-8 to TRBJ1-5; D perhaps matches TRBD1 (5 bases). The V end lost 6 bases, the J end lost 7 bases, and 16 bases lay between the germline ends. Germline V gene data show CDR1 as SGHVS and CDR2 as FQNEAQ. The CDR3 spans 14 residues.

The V gene is TRBV27, the J gene TRBJ1-5, with D possibly matching TRBD1 (5 bases). The CDR3 consists of 15 residues. Trimming removed 5 bases at V and 3 bases at J, with 14 bases between. Germline V gene sequence: CDR1 MNHEY, CDR2 SMNVEV (reference sequence). The CDR3 here is CASSPRDANNQPQHF. For the CDR3, the DNA is TGTGCCAGCAGTCCCCGGGACGCCAACAATCAGCCCCAGCATTTT.

The gene calls are TRBV18 and TRBJ1-1; no reliable D call. The germline V gene encodes CDR1 KGHSH and CDR2 LQKENI. The CDR3 sequence is 12 residues long. Deletions cut 6 bases from V and 0 bases from J, with 5 bases between. The CDR3 coding sequence is TGTGCCAGCTCGATTTTGAACACTGAAGCTTTCTTT. Amino acids: CASSILNTEAFF. Variable domain in full (rest from reference TRBV18 and TRBJ1-1): NAGVMQNPRHLVRRRGQEARLRCSPMKGHSHVYWYRQLPEEGLKFMVYLQKENIIDESGMPKERFSAEFPKEGPSILRIQQVVRGDSAAYFCASSILNTEAFFGQGTRLTVV.

The chain carries TRBV7-3 and TRBJ2-2; no definite D call. The CDR3 has 14 amino acids. The germline CDR1 and CDR2 sequences are SGHTA and FQGTGA. Trimming shortened V by 1 base and J by 0 bases, and 3 bases separated the two germline ends. The CDR3, as DNA: TGTGCCAGCAGCTTAATCTCGAACACCGGGGAGCTGTTTTTT. Its protein product is CASSLISNTGELFF.

The V and J genes are TRBV4-1 and TRBJ2-7; 10 nucleotides line up with TRBD2. Unmatched junction bases numbered 7, after V lost 4 bases and J lost 4 bases. CDR1 is MGHRA and CDR2 is YSYEKL in the germline V gene. This CDR3 has 15 residues. The CDR3 DNA reads TGCGCCAGCAGCCTCCTAAGCGGGGGGGATTACGAGCAGTACTTC. Its protein is CASSLLSGGDYEQYF.

This chain links TRBV19 with TRBJ1-3; 9 bases align to TRBD1. This CDR3 is 16 amino acids long. Germline CDR1 LNHDA, CDR2 SQIVND (reference sequence). V trimming: 6 bases; J trimming: 8 bases; junction bases outside the gene matches: 14. The CDR3 sequence: CASSAWTGAYRDTIYF. In nucleotides, the CDR3 is TGTGCCAGTAGCGCTTGGACAGGGGCCTACCGGGACACCATATATTTT.

The chain couples TRBV6-5 to TRBJ1-1, with 8 bases fitting TRBD1. This CDR3 contains 14 residues. Germline V lookup: CDR1 MNHEY, CDR2 SVGAGI. Trimming at V came to 6 bases and at J to 6 bases, leaving 9 bases not matched to a gene. CDR3 in amino acids: CASRPPQGAAEAFF. The CDR3 nucleotides are TGTGCCAGCAGACCACCCCAGGGGGCTGCTGAAGCTTTCTTT.

V usage is TRBV3-1 (or the pseudogene TRBV3-2) and J usage is TRBJ2-7; D may be TRBD2 (5 bases). Deletions cut 1 base from V and 4 bases from J, with 8 bases between. This CDR3 has 13 amino acids. Per germline, CDR1 LGHDT and CDR2 YNNKEL (reference sequence). For the CDR3, the DNA is TGTGCCAGCAGCCAAGTACGGGGTTACGAGCAGTACTTC. Translating gives CASSQVRGYEQYF.

This rearrangement joins TRBV19 to TRBJ1-1, with D uncertain. Deletions cut 5 bases from V and 6 bases from J, with 13 bases between. Germline V gene lookup returns CDR1 LNHDA and CDR2 SQIVND (reference sequence). The CDR3 contains 13 residues. The CDR3 bases are TGTGCCAGTAGTTCAGGTCGTCTGGCTGAAGCTTTCTTT. Translating gives CASSSGRLAEAFF.

The chain is built from TRBV6-2 or TRBV6-3 and TRBJ2-5; no reliable D call. Germline V lookup: CDR1 MNHEY, CDR2 SVGEGT. The V gene lost 3 bases and the J gene lost 2 bases, with 10 bases spanning the gap. The length of the CDR3 is 14 residues. The CDR3 loop is CASSYTLPQETQYF. The CDR3 region has the DNA TGTGCCAGCAGTTATACGCTGCCTCAAGAGACCCAGTACTTC.

The chain recombines TRBV19 with TRBJ1-4, with D possibly being TRBD1 (6 bases). The germline CDR1 and CDR2 sequences are LNHDA and SQIVND (reference sequence). The V end lost 7 bases, the J end lost 0 bases, and 12 bases lay between the germline ends. The CDR3 spans 15 residues. In nucleotides, the CDR3 is TGTGCCAGTACTCCCTCAGGGGCAACTAATGAAAAACTGTTTTTT. Translated: CASTPSGATNEKLFF. Using reference TRBV19 and TRBJ1-4 for the parts outside the CDR3, the full variable domain is DGGITQSPKYLFRKEGQNVTLSCEQNLNHDAMYWYRQDPGQGLRLIYYSQIVNDFQKGDIAEGYSVSREKKESFPLTVTSAQKNPTAFYLCASTPSGATNEKLFFGSGTQLSVL.

This chain joins TRBV27 and TRBJ2-1; D unclear. V lost 5 bases to trimming and J lost 7 bases, with 9 bases between them. This CDR3 contains 12 residues. Per germline, CDR1 MNHEY and CDR2 SMNVEV (reference sequence). CDR3 coding DNA: TGTGCCAGCAGTCCTGTAAAGAATGAGCAGTTCTTC. Residues: CASSPVKNEQFF.

The chain uses TRBV25-1 and TRBJ1-4; possible D gene TRBD1, 6 bases. Germline loops: CDR1 MGHDK, CDR2 SYGVNS. The CDR3 is made up of 16 amino acids. The ends were cut back, 4 bases at V and 5 bases at J, with 17 bases in the middle. The CDR3 nucleotides are TGTGCCAGCAGTGGGGGGCTTCCGGGACAAAATGAAAAACTGTTTTTT. Protein sequence: CASSGGLPGQNEKLFF.

The gene calls are TRBV10-2 and TRBJ2-3; 8 bases are a match to TRBD2. The germline gives CDR1 WSHSY, CDR2 SAAADI. The CDR3 covers 15 residues. J lost 1 base, V lost 4 bases, and 4 bases had no gene match. The CDR3 sequence: CASSGLARRTDTQYF. CDR3 nucleotide sequence: TGCGCCAGCAGTGGACTAGCGCGGCGCACAGATACGCAGTATTTT.

A single count supports this clone. This chain links TRBV11-2 with TRBJ1-1; TRBD1 is a possible D gene (5 bases). Per the germline V gene, CDR1 is SGHAT and CDR2 is FQNNGV. This CDR3 is 13 amino acids long. V was pared by 1 base and J by 7 bases, with 10 bases between. CDR3: CASSLGGRGEAFF. The CDR3, as DNA: TGTGCCAGCAGCTTAGGAGGGAGGGGTGAAGCTTTCTTT.

The chain employs TRBV25-1 and TRBJ1-6, with 7 bases that match TRBD1. Trimming took 1 base from V and 6 from J; bases not matched to a gene: 0. Germline CDR1 MGHDK, CDR2 SYGVNS. This CDR3 has 14 amino acids. CDR3 loop: CASSEWDSNSPLHF. CDR3 sequence (DNA): TGTGCCAGCAGTGAATGGGACAGTAATTCACCCCTCCACTTT.

A word on this clone: Other DNA sequences within the sample encode an identical CDR3. The genes are TRBV5-1 and TRBJ1-2; 11 bases map to TRBD1. Trimming removed 7 bases from V and 4 bases from J; junction bases left unmatched: 6. This CDR3 comprises 14 residues. The germline V gene has CDR1 SGHRS and CDR2 YFSETQ. CDR3 DNA sequence: TGCGCCAGCGGACGGACAGGGGGCGGCTATGGCTACACCTTC. As protein: CASGRTGGGYGYTF.

The chain employs TRBV27 and TRBJ2-7, with D maybe TRBD2 (6 bases). The CDR3 is made up of 14 amino acids. V dropped 7 bases and J dropped 7 bases, with 20 bases sitting between them. Germline loops: CDR1 MNHEY, CDR2 SMNVEV (reference sequence). The CDR3 loop is CASMVRGGPGEQYF. As DNA, the CDR3 is TGTGCCAGCATGGTGCGGGGCGGGCCGGGGGAGCAGTACTTC.

This sequence joins TRBV29-1 and TRBJ1-1; 7 bases line up with TRBD1. The CDR3 is 17 amino acids. J was trimmed by 0 bases and V by 5 bases; bases with no gene match: 15. In germline, CDR1 is SQVTM, CDR2 ANQGSEA. The CDR3 sequence: CSVQSGGGVRMNTEAFF. The CDR3 DNA reads TGCAGCGTTCAGTCAGGGGGGGGTGTAAGGATGAACACTGAAGCTTTCTTT. The full variable domain, rest sourced from reference TRBV29-1 and TRBJ1-1, is SAVISQKPSRDICQRGTSLTIQCQVDSQVTMMFWYRQQPGQSLTLIATANQGSEATYESGFVIDKFPISRPNLTFSTLTVSNMSPEDSSIYLCSVQSGGGVRMNTEAFFGQGTRLTVV.

The chain is built from TRBV30 and TRBJ1-1; D ambiguous. Germline V gene data show CDR1 as GTSNPN and CDR2 as SVGIG (reference sequence). This CDR3 spans 13 amino acids. The V gene lost 3 bases and the J gene lost 0 bases, with 8 bases spanning the gap. The CDR3 protein is CAWSSYMNTEAFF. In DNA form, the CDR3 reads TGTGCCTGGAGCAGCTACATGAACACTGAAGCTTTCTTT.

The chain carries TRBV14 and TRBJ1-2; D ambiguous. V lost 0 bases, J lost 1 base, and 6 bases lay in between. CDR3 length equals 14 residues. Germline V gene data show CDR1 as SGHDN and CDR2 as FVKESK. This CDR3 reads CASSQDGGNYGYTF. The CDR3 region has the DNA TGTGCCAGCAGCCAAGACGGTGGTAACTATGGCTACACCTTC.